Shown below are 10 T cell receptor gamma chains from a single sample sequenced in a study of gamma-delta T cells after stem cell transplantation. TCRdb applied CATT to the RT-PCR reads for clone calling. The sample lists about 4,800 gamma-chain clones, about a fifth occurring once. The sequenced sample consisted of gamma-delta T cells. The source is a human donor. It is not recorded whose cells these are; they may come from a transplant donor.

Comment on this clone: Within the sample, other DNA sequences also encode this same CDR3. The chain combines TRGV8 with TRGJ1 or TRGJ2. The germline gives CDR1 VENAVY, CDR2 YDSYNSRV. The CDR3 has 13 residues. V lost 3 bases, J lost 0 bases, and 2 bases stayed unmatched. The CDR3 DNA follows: TGTGCCACCTGGGATTCGAATTATTATAAGAAACTCTTT. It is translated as CATWDSNYYKKLF.

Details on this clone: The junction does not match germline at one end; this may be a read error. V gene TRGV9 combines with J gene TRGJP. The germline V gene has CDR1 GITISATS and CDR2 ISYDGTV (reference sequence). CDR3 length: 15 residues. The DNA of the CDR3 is TGTGCCTTGTGGGAGGTTGAGTTGGGCCAAAAAATCAAGGTATTT. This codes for CALWEVELGQKIKVF.

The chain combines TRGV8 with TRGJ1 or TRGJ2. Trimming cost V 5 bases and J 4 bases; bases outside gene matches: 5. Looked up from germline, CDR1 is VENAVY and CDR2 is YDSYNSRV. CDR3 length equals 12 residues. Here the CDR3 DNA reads TGTGCCACCTGGGTAGAATATTATAAGAAACTCTTT. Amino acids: CATWVEYYKKLF.

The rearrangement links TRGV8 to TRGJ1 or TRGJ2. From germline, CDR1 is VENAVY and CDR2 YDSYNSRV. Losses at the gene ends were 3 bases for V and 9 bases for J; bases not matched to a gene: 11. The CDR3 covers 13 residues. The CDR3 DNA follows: TGTGCCACCTGGGATTCAAGCCCCTTTAAGAAACTCTTT. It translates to CATWDSSPFKKLF.

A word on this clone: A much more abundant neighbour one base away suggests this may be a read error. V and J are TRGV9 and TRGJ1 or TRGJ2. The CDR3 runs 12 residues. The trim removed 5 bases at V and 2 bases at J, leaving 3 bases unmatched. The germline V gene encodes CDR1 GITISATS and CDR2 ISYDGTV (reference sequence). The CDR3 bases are TGTGCCTTGTGGGGGCATTATTATAAGAAACTCTTT. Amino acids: CALWGHYYKKLF.

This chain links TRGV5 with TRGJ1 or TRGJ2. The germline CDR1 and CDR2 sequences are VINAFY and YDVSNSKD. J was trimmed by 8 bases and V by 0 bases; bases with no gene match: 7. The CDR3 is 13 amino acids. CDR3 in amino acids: CATWDRPWHKKLF. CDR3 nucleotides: TGTGCCACCTGGGACAGGCCGTGGCATAAGAAACTCTTT.

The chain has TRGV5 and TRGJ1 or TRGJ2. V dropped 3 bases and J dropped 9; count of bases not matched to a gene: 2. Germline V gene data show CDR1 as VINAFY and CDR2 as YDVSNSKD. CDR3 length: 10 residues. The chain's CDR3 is CATWDRKKLF. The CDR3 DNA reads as TGTGCCACCTGGGACCGTAAGAAACTCTTT.

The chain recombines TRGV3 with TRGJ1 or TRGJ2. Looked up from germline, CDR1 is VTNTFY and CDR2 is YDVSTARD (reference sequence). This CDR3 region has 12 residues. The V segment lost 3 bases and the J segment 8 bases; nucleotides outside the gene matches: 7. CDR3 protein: CATWDCPHKKLF. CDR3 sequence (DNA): TGTGCCACCTGGGACTGCCCCCATAAGAAACTCTTT.

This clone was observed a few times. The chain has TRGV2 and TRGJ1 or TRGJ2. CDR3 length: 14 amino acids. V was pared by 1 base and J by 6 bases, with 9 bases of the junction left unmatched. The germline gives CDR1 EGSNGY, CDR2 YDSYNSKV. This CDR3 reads CATWDGLCRYKKLF. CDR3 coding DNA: TGTGCCACCTGGGACGGCCTTTGTCGTTATAAGAAACTCTTT.

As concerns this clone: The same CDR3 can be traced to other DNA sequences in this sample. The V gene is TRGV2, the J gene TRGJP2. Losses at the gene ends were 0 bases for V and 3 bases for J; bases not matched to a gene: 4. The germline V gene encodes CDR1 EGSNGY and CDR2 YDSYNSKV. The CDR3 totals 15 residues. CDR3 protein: CATWDGRGSDWIKTF. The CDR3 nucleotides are TGTGCCACCTGGGACGGGCGGGGTAGTGATTGGATCAAGACGTTT.